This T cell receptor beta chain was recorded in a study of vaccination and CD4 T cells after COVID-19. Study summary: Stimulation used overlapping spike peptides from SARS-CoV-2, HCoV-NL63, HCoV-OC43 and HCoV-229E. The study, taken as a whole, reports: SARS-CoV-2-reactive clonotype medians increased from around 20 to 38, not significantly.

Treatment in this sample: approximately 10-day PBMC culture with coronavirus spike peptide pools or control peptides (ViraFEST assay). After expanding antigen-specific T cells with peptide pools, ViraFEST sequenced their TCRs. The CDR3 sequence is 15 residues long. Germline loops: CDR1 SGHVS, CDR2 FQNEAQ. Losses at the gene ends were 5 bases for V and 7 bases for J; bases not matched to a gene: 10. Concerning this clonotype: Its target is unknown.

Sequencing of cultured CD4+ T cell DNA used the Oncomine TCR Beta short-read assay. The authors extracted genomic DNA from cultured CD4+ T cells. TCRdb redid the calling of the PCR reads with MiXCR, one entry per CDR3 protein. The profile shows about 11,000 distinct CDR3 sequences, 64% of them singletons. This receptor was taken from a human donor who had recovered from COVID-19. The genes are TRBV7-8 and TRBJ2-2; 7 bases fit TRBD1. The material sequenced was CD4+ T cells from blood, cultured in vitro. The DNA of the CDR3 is TGTGCCAGCAGCGCTAGACAGGGATTCAACGGGGAGCTGTTTTTT. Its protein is CASSARQGFNGELFF.